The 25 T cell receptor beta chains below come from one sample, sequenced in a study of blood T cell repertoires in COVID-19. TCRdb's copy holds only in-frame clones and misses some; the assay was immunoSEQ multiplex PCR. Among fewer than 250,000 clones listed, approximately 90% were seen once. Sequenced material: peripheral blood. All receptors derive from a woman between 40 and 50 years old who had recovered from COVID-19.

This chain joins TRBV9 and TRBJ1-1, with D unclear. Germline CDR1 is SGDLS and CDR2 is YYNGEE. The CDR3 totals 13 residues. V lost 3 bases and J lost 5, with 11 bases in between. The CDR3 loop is CASSADTETEAFF. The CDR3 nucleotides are TGTGCCAGCAGCGCGGATACAGAGACTGAAGCTTTCTTT.

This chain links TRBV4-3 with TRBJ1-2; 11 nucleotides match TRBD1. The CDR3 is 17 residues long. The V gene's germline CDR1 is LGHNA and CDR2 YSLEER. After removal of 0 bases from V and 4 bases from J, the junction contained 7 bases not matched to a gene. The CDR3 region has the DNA TGCGCCAGCAGCCAAGAGGGGACAGGGGGATGGGGCTATGGCTACACCTTC. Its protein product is CASSQEGTGGWGYGYTF.

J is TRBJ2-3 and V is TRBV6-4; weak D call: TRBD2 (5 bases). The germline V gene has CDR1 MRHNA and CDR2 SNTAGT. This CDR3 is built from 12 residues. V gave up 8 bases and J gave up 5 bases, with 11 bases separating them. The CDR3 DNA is TGTGCCAGCGGAGGACCCGGAGATACGCAGTATTTT. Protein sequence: CASGGPGDTQYF.

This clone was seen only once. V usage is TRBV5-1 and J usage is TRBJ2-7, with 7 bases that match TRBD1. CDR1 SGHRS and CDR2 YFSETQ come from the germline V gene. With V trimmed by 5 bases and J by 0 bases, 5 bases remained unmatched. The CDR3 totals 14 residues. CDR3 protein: CASRVGDSSYEQYF. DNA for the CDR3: TGCGCCAGCAGAGTTGGGGACAGCTCCTACGAGCAGTACTTC. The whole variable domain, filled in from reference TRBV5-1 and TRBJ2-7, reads KAGVTQTPRYLIKTRGQQVTLSCSPISGHRSVSWYQQTPGQGLQFLFEYFSETQRNKGNFPGRFSGRQFSNSRSEMNVSTLELGDSALYLCASRVGDSSYEQYFGPGTRLTVT.

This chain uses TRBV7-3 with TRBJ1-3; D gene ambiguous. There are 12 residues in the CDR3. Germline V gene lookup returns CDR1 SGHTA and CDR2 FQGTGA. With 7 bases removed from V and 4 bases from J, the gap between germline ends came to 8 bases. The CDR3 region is CASTDTGNTIYF. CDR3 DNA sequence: TGTGCCAGCACCGACACGGGAAACACCATATATTTT.

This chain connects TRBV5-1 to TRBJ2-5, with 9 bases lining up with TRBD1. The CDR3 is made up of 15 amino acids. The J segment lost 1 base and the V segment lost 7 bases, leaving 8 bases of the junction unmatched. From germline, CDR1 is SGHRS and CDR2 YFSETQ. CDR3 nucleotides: TGCGCCAGCGCTACCGGGACAGGGATCCAAGAGACCCAGTACTTC. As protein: CASATGTGIQETQYF.

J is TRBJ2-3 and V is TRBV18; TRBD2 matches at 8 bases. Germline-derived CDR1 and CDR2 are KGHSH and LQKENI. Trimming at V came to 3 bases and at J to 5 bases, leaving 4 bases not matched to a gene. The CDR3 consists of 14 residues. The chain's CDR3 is CASSPGRDVDTQYF. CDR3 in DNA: TGTGCCAGCTCACCCGGGAGGGATGTAGATACGCAGTATTTT.

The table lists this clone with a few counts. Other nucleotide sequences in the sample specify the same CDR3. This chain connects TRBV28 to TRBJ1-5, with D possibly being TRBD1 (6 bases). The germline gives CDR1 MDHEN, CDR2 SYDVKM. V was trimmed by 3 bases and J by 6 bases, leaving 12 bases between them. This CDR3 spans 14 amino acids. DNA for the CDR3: TGTGCCAGCAGTTTGGGGGGGGCCCGTCAGCCCCAGCATTTT. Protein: CASSLGGARQPQHF.

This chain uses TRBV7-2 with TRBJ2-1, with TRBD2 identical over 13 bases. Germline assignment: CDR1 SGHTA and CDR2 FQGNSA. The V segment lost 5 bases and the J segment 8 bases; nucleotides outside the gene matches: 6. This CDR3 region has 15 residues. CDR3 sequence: CASSIGLAGEYEQFF. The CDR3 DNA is TGTGCCAGCAGCATCGGACTAGCGGGAGAATATGAGCAGTTCTTC.

The CDR3 region is CASSWTSGGYNEQFF. The CDR3 DNA reads TGTGCCAGCAGCTGGACTAGCGGGGGGTACAATGAGCAGTTCTTC. The V gene is TRBV6-2 or TRBV6-3, the J gene TRBJ2-1, with 14 bases fitting TRBD2. Germline CDR1 MNHEY, CDR2 SVGEGT. V shed 6 bases and J 4 bases; nucleotides not matched to a gene: 2. This CDR3 region has 15 residues.

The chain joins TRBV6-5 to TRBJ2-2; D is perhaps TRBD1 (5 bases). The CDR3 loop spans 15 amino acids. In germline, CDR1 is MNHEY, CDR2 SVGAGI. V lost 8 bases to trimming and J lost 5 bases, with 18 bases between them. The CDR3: CASLGQGGKTGELFF. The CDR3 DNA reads TGTGCCAGCCTAGGGCAGGGTGGGAAAACCGGGGAGCTGTTTTTT.

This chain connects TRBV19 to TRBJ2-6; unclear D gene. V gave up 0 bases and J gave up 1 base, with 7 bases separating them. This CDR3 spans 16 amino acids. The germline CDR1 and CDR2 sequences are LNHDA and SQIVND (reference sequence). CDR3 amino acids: CASSIDTLSGANVLTF. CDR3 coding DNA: TGTGCCAGTAGTATAGATACACTATCTGGGGCCAACGTCCTGACTTTC.

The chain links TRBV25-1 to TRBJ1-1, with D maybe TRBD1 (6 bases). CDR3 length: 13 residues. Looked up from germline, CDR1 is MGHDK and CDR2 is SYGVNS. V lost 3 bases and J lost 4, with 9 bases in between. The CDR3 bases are TGTGCCAGCAGTGAGTTACAGGGCACTGAAGCTTTCTTT. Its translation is CASSELQGTEAFF.

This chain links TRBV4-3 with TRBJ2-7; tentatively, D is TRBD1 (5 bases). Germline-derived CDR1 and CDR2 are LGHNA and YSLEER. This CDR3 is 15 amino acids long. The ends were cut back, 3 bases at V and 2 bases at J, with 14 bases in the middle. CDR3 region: CASSQANSQAYEQYF. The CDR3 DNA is TGCGCCAGCAGCCAGGCCAATTCACAGGCCTACGAGCAGTACTTC.

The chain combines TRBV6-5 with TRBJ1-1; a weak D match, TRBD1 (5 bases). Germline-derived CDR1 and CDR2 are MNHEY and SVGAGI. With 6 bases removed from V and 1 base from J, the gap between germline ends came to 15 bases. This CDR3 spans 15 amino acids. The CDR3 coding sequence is TGTGCCAGCAGGCCAGGAACGACAGAGAACACTGAAGCTTTCTTT. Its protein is CASRPGTTENTEAFF.

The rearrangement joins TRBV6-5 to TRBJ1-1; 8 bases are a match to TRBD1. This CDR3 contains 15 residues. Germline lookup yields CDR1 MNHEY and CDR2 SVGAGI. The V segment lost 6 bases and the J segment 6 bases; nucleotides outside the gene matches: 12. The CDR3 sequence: CASSNYRGIGSEAFF. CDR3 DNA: TGTGCCAGCAGCAATTACAGGGGGATTGGGTCTGAAGCTTTCTTT.

In DNA form, the CDR3 reads TGTGCCAGCAGCTTGCGTAGTAGTTCTGTGGGAGGCCTGGACACTGAAGCTTTCTTT. It yields the protein CASSLRSSSVGGLDTEAFF. The genes are TRBV5-6 and TRBJ1-1; unclear D gene. Germline loops: CDR1 SGHDT, CDR2 YYEEEE. V dropped 1 base and J dropped 3 bases, with 25 bases sitting between them. CDR3 length: 19 amino acids.

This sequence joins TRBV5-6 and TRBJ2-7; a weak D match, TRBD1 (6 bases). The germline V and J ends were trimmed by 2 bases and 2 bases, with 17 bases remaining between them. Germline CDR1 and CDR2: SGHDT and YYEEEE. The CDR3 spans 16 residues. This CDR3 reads CASSLTSGARTYEQYF. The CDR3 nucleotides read TGTGCCAGCAGCTTAACCTCAGGGGCCAGAACCTACGAGCAGTACTTC.

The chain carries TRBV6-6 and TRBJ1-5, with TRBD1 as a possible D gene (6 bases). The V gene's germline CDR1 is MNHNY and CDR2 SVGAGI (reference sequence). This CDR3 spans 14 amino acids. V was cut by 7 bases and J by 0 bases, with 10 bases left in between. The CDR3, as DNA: TGTGCCAGCAAGGGGGACACTAGCAATCAGCCCCAGCATTTT. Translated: CASKGDTSNQPQHF.

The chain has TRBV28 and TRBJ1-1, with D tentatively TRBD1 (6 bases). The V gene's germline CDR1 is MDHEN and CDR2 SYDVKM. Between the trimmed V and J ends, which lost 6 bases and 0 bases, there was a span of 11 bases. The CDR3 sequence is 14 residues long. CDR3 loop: CASRWTAMNTEAFF. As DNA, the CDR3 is TGTGCCAGCAGATGGACAGCAATGAACACTGAAGCTTTCTTT. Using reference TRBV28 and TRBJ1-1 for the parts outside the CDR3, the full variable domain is DVKVTQSSRYLVKRTGEKVFLECVQDMDHENMFWYRQDPGLGLRLIYFSYDVKMKEKGDIPEGYSVSREKKERFSLILESASTNQTSMYLCASRWTAMNTEAFFGQGTRLTVV.

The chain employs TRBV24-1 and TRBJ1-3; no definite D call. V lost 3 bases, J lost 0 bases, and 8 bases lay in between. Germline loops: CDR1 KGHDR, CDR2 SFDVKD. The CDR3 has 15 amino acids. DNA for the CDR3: TGTGCCACCAGTGATGAAGGGAGCTCTGGAAACACCATATATTTT. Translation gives CATSDEGSSGNTIYF.

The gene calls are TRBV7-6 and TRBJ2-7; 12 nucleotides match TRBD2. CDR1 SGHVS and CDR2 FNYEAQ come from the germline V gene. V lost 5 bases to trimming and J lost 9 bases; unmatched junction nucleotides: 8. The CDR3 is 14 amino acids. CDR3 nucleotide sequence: TGTGCCAGCAGCGCCCGACTAGCGGGAGATCGGCAGTACTTC. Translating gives CASSARLAGDRQYF.

The CDR3 spells CAWSSRGTEAFF. The CDR3 DNA is TGTGCCTGGAGTTCCCGAGGGACTGAAGCTTTCTTT. The chain employs TRBV30 and TRBJ1-1; D is unresolved. V dropped 2 bases and J dropped 5 bases, with 9 bases sitting between them. There are 12 residues in the CDR3. CDR1 is GTSNPN and CDR2 is SVGIG in the germline V gene (reference sequence). Variable domain in full (rest from reference TRBV30 and TRBJ1-1): SQTIHQWPATLVQPVGSPLSLECTVEGTSNPNLYWYRQAAGRGLQLLFYSVGIGQISSEVPQNLSASRPQDRQFILSSKKLLLSDSGFYLCAWSSRGTEAFFGQGTRLTVV.

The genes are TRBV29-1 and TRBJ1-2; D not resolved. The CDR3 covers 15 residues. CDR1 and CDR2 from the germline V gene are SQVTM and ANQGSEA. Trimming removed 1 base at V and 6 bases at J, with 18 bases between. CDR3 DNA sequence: TGCAGCGTTGAAGGCGAAATTAGCTACGTCAATGGCTACACCTTC. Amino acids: CSVEGEISYVNGYTF. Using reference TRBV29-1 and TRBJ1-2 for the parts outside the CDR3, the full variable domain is SAVISQKPSRDICQRGTSLTIQCQVDSQVTMMFWYRQQPGQSLTLIATANQGSEATYESGFVIDKFPISRPNLTFSTLTVSNMSPEDSSIYLCSVEGEISYVNGYTFGSGTRLTVV.

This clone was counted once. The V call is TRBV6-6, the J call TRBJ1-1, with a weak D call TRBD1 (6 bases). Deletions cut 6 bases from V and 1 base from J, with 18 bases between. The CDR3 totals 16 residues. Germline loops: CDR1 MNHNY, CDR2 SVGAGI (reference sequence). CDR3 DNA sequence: TGTGCCAGCAGCCAAAGGGGGGGCTTCAAGAACACTGAAGCTTTCTTT. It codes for CASSQRGGFKNTEAFF.